These 10 T cell receptor beta chains originate from one sample sequenced in a study of cytomegalovirus exposure and HLA in healthy donors. The assay was immunoSEQ multiplex PCR, and TCRdb's table has in-frame clones only and misses some. The profile shows roughly 260,000 clones, roughly 89% of them singletons. The material sequenced was PBMCs. Receptors originate from a young woman in good health and CMV-seronegative.

The chain recombines TRBV5-4 with TRBJ1-2; TRBD1 is a possible D gene (5 bases). CDR1 and CDR2 from the germline V gene are SGHNT and YYREEE (reference sequence). The ends were cut back, 2 bases at V and 6 bases at J, with 17 bases in the middle. The CDR3 contains 15 residues. CDR3 loop: CASSFNPPQGNGYTF. CDR3 nucleotides: TGTGCCAGCAGCTTTAACCCGCCCCAGGGCAATGGCTACACCTTC. The full variable domain, its missing parts supplied by reference TRBV5-4 and TRBJ1-2, is ETGVTQSPTHLIKTRGQQVTLRCSSQSGHNTVSWYQQALGQGPQFIFQYYREEENGRGNFPPRFSGLQFPNYSSELNVNALELDDSALYLCASSFNPPQGNGYTFGSGTRLTVV.

The chain employs TRBV14 and TRBJ1-1; maybe TRBD1 (5 bases). The V end was cut by 5 bases, the J end by 0 bases, with 13 bases between. CDR3 length equals 15 residues. Germline values: CDR1 SGHDN, CDR2 FVKESK. The CDR3 loop reads CASSARGTVNTEAFF. CDR3 nucleotides: TGTGCCAGCAGCGCAAGGGGTACGGTGAACACTGAAGCTTTCTTT. The full variable domain, its missing parts supplied by reference TRBV14 and TRBJ1-1, is EAGVTQFPSHSVIEKGQTVTLRCDPISGHDNLYWYRRVMGKEIKFLLHFVKESKQDESGMPNNRFLAERTGGTYSTLKVQPAELEDSGVYFCASSARGTVNTEAFFGQGTRLTVV.

The chain has TRBV6-5 and TRBJ1-3; D not resolved. The V gene's germline CDR1 is MNHEY and CDR2 SVGAGI. The CDR3 is made up of 14 amino acids. Trimming pared 6 bases from V and 0 bases from J, leaving 9 bases between. The CDR3 is CASSPSFSGNTIYF. The CDR3 coding sequence is TGTGCCAGCAGCCCTTCGTTCTCTGGAAACACCATATATTTT.

The chain recombines TRBV11-2 with TRBJ2-5, with 8 bases fitting TRBD2. This CDR3 region has 16 residues. The J segment lost 5 bases and the V segment lost 5 bases, leaving 13 bases of the junction unmatched. Germline V gives CDR1 SGHAT, CDR2 FQNNGV. The CDR3, as DNA: TGTGCCAGCAGCACTACTAGCGGACTCGGTGGGGAGACCCAGTACTTC. The encoded protein is CASSTTSGLGGETQYF.

This chain joins TRBV29-1 and TRBJ2-6; 7 bases match TRBD1. V was clipped by 4 bases and J by 2 bases; unmatched bases: 5. Germline values: CDR1 SQVTM, CDR2 ANQGSEA. The CDR3 runs 15 residues. For the CDR3, the DNA is TGCAGCGTTGGTTTAGGACAGGCTGGGGCCAACGTCCTGACTTTC. Protein product: CSVGLGQAGANVLTF.

The chain carries TRBV5-1 and TRBJ1-6; 12 bases agree with TRBD1. The length of the CDR3 is 19 residues. Germline values: CDR1 SGHRS, CDR2 YFSETQ. The V segment lost 0 bases and the J segment 11 bases; nucleotides outside the gene matches: 15. The CDR3 spells CASSLEGTGGFSITAPLHF. The CDR3 DNA is TGCGCCAGCAGCTTGGAGGGGACAGGGGGCTTTTCAATCACGGCACCCCTCCACTTT.

The chain has TRBV6-7 and TRBJ2-7; possibly TRBD1 for D (6 bases). TRBV6-7 belongs to the ORF category, with a function that is uncertain. CDR3 length: 15 amino acids. Trimming removed 8 bases at V and 0 bases at J, with 17 bases between. The CDR3 coding sequence is TGTGCCAGCGGCCCACAGGGCCGATTCTCCTACGAGCAGTACGTC. Translated: CASGPQGRFSYEQYV.

The chain is built from TRBV4-1 and TRBJ2-1; no definite D call. In germline, CDR1 is MGHRA, CDR2 YSYEKL. V was cut by 0 bases and J by 3 bases, with 12 bases left in between. The CDR3 has 16 amino acids. CDR3 amino acids: CASSQDSPPGYNEQFF. The CDR3 DNA follows: TGCGCCAGCAGCCAAGATTCCCCCCCGGGCTACAATGAGCAGTTCTTC.

The CDR3 DNA reads as TGTGCCAGCAGTGAGACAGGGACATGGGCTTTCTTT. Translating gives CASSETGTWAFF. The V call is TRBV2, the J call TRBJ1-1; 7 bases are shared with TRBD1. V lost 3 bases and J lost 11; bases outside the gene matches: 6. This CDR3 has 12 amino acids. CDR1 and CDR2 from the germline V gene are SNHLY and FYNNEI.

This chain connects TRBV21-1 to TRBJ2-3; TRBD2, the D gene given by the table, was not confirmed from the DNA. TRBV21-1 is assigned pseudogene status. CDR3 length: 18 residues. The DNA for the CDR3 is TGTGCCAGCAGCAAAGCGCTTTTTCCCGGGGGGCCGTCAGATACGCAGTATTTT. This sequence encodes CASSKALFPGGPSDTQYF.